This TCR beta chain appears in the sequencing data of a study of blood T cells in healthy people across ages (dated by TCRdb to the mid-2010s). Background for the entire study: Template switching captured roughly one uniquely barcoded TCR beta cDNA molecule per two T cells in model experiments. To track age-related changes in TCR beta repertoire diversity, the study relied on deep sequencing normalized with unique cDNA molecular identifiers. To avoid experimental bias, donors of different ages were distributed randomly across sequencing lanes. The study analyzed two additional independent replicas of 1 million unique cDNA reads from the same blood draw for two donors, one aged 18 to 30 and one aged 80 or older. The donors were split into four age groups: young (average approximately 16 years), middle-aged (nearly 40), aged (approximately 59) and long-lived (over 75). The paper's findings and limits, for the study overall: The CMV infection status of donors was not known, potentially confounding age-related changes in expanded clonotypes. Compared with the aged group, the long-lived group had more naive CD4+ T cells, fewer expanded clones and increased TCR diversity, a pattern suggesting age selection. Observed TCR beta diversity correlated strongly with the percentage of naive T cells measured by flow cytometry. Since profiling was done on bulk unsorted PBMCs, naive and antigen-experienced compartments could not be conclusively compared. Estimates of total diversity from one million sequenced T cells were regarded as lower bounds and underestimates. Observed TCR beta diversity per million T cells fell roughly linearly with age, and a significant reduction was already apparent by age around 39.

As concerns this clonotype: Its antigen remains unidentified. It has no much larger one-base neighbor in the sample; base qualities were not kept.

Systemically healthy Caucasian individuals from Russia, roughly 40 in total and aged roughly 6 to 95 years, were included as donors. About 10 milliliters of peripheral blood were collected from each donor into EDTA-treated Vacutainer tubes. PBMCs were isolated by Ficoll-Paque density-gradient centrifugation, with at least 6 million obtained per sample. Total RNA was extracted from PBMCs with Trizol reagent, with at least 5 micrograms obtained per sample. Naive CD45RAhigh/CD27high T cell percentages were measured by flow cytometry on a PBMC aliquot from every donor. Libraries were built with 5' RACE. The sample was run on an Illumina HiSeq 2500. A second PCR of about 7 to 12 cycles was performed with a sample-barcoded 5' primer and a J-beta primer mix. Each TCR beta cDNA molecule received a unique molecular identifier from a template-switch 5' adaptor carrying 12 random nucleotides. Each sample yielded at least 3 million CDR3-containing paired-end reads. All of the RNA was converted into first-strand cDNA using the Mint cDNA synthesis kit, with a TRBC-specific oligonucleotide serving as the primer. After uracil-DNA glycosylase treatment, a first 18-cycle PCR used universal primers M1SS and BC2_uni_R on all cDNA. Processing in the source paper ran as follows. Normalization of each sample was performed by random selection of 1 million high-quality reads, each carrying a distinct molecular identifier. Reads with shared molecular identifiers were discarded instead of being binned into consensus sequences. MiTCR, set to a Q25 quality threshold and the strictest error-elimination algorithm, was used for CDR3 identification, clonotype clustering and error correction. Lower-bound total TCR beta diversity was estimated with a nonparametric unseen species model using Euler transformation. TCRdb reprocessing: public reads trimmed at Q25 with fastp, clones called with MiXCR, in-frame beta chains kept. Every distinct CDR3 protein forms one entry, paired with its most common genes and DNA. V and J calls and clone size were set by TCRdb, not the authors. This sample is represented by some 800,000 distinct CDR3 sequences; under 45% of them were singletons. The ten largest make up under 20% of the sample.

The CDR3 goes from the cysteine to the phenylalanine over 16 residues. Only the CDR3 DNA stays, 48 bases, in frame from base 1. Per the germline V gene (reference sequence), DFQATT is the CDR1 and SNEGSKA is the CDR2. Relative to germline, V is missing 5 bases and J is missing 6 bases, with 8 bases of the junction outside any gene match. Material for sequencing was blood. The TCR originated in a man in his fifties or sixties in good health. The chain links TRBV20-1 with TRBJ2-1; 15 central bases correspond to TRBD2. The nucleotide sequence reads as follows: TGCAGTGCTGACGAAAGGGGACTAGCGGGGGGCAATGAGCAGTTCTTC. Its amino acids are CSADERGLAGGNEQFF.